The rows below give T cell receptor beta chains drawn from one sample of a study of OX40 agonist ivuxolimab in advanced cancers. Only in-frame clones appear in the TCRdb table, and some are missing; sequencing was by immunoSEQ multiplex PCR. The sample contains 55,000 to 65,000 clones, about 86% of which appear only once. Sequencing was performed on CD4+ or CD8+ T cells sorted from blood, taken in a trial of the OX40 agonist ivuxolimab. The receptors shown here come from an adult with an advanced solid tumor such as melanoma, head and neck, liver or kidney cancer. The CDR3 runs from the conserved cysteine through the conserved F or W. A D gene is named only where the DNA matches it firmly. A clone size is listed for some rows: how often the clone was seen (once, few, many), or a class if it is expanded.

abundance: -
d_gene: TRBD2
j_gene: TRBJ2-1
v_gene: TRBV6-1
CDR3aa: CASIFSGGSYNEQFF
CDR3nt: TGTGCCAGCATATTTAGCGGGGGTTCCTACAATGAGCAGTTCTTC

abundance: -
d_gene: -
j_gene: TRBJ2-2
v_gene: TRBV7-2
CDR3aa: CASSLVGAEMNTGELFF
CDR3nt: TGTGCCAGCAGCTTAGTCGGGGCCGAGATGAACACCGGGGAGCTGTTTTTT

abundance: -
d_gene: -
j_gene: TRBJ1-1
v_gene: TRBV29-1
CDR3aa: CSVGTGNTEAFF
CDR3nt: TGCAGCGTCGGGACGGGGAACACTGAAGCTTTCTTT

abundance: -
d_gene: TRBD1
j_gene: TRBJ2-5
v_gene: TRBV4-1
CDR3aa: CASSQDPGQGRETQYF
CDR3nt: TGCGCCAGCAGCCAAGATCCCGGACAGGGGAGGGAGACCCAGTACTTC

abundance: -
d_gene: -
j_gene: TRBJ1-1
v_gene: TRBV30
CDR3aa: CAWALRTEAFF
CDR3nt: TGTGCCTGGGCCTTGAGGACTGAAGCTTTCTTT

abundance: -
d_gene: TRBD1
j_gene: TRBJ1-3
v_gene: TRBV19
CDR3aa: CASSLPGQGLSGNTIYF
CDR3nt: TGTGCCAGTAGTCTACCGGGACAGGGGCTCTCTGGAAACACCATATATTTT

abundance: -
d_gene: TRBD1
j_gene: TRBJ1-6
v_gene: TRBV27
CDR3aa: CASSLRDRGSLTLHF
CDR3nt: TGTGCCAGCAGTTTAAGGGACAGGGGCTCGCTTACCCTCCACTTT

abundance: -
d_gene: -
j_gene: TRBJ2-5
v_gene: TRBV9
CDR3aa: CASSVAPRTGETQYF
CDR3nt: TGTGCCAGCAGCGTAGCCCCCCGGACTGGGGAGACCCAGTACTTC

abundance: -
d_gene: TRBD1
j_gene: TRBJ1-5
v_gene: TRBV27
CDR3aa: CATRGFGNQPQHF
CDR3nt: TGTGCCACCAGGGGGTTTGGCAATCAGCCCCAGCATTTT

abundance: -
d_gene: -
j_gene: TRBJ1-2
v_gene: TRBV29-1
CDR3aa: CSVEGSTLHTF
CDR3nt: TGCAGCGTCGAAGGGTCTACTCTACACACCTTC

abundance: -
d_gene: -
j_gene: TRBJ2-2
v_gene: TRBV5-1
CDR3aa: CASEQGSGTGELFF
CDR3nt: TGCGCCAGCGAACAGGGTTCTGGCACCGGGGAGCTGTTTTTT

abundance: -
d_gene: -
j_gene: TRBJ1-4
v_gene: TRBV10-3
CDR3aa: CAISEGATNEKLFF
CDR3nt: TGTGCCATCAGTGAGGGGGCAACTAATGAAAAACTGTTTTTT

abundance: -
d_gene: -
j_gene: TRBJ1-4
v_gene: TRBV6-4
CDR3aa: CAPQEGSSATNEKLFF
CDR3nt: TGTGCCCCCCAGGAGGGCTCCTCTGCAACTAATGAAAAACTGTTTTTT

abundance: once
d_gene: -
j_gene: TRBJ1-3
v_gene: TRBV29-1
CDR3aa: CSVELQGRGTIYF
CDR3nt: TGCAGCGTTGAACTCCAGGGCAGGGGCACCATATATTTT

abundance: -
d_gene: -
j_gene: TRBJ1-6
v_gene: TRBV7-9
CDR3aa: CASSPWGSYNSPLHF
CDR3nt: TGTGCCAGCAGCCCCTGGGGCTCCTATAATTCACCCCTCCACTTT

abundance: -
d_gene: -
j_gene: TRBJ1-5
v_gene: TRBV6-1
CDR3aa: CASVRADNSNQPQHF
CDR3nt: TGTGCCTCTGTCAGGGCTGACAATAGCAATCAGCCCCAGCATTTT

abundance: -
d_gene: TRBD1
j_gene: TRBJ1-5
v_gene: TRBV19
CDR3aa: CASSIDRGGTQPQHF
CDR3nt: TGTGCCAGTAGTATCGACAGGGGGGGGACTCAGCCCCAGCATTTT

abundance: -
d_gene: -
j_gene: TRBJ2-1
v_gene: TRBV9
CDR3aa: CASSVDPRNNEQFF
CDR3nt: TGTGCCAGCAGCGTAGACCCCCGCAACAATGAGCAGTTCTTC

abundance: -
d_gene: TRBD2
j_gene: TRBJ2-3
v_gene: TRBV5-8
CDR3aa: CASSFRLAGGLTSTDTQYF
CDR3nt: TGTGCCAGCAGCTTTCGACTAGCGGGGGGCCTTACTAGCACAGATACGCAGTATTTT

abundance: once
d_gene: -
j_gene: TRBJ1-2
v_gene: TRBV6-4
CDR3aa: CASRSNRDYGYTF
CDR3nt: TGTGCCAGCAGAAGTAACAGGGACTATGGCTACACCTTC

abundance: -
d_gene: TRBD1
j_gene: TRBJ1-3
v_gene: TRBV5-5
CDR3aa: CASLGGTGSSGNTIYF
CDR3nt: TGTGCCAGCTTGGGGGGGACAGGTTCCTCTGGAAACACCATATATTTT

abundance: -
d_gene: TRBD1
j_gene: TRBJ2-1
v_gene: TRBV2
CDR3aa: CASSGTGGRDEQFF
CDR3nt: TGTGCCAGCAGCGGGACAGGGGGCCGGGATGAGCAGTTCTTC

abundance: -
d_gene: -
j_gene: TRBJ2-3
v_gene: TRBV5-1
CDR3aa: CASSFGRPSTDTQYF
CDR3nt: TGCGCCAGCAGCTTTGGTAGGCCTAGCACAGATACGCAGTATTTT

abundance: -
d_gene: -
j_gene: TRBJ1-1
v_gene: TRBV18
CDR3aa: CASSLQVGDTEAFF
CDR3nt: TGTGCCAGCTCACTACAGGTTGGGGACACTGAAGCTTTCTTT

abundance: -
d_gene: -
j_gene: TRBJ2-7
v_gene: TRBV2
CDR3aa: CASRTGLSGEQYF
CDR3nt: TGTGCCAGCAGGACTGGACTTTCGGGGGAGCAGTACTTC

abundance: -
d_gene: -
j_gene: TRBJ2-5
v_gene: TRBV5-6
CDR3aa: CASRSLLGATQYF
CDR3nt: TGTGCCAGCAGATCTCTGTTGGGGGCGACCCAGTACTTC

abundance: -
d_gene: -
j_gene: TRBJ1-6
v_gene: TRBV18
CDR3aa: CASSRDSYNSPLHF
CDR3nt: TGTGCCAGCTCCAGGGACTCCTATAATTCACCCCTCCACTTT

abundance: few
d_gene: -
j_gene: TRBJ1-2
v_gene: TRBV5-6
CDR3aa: CASSLGREDYGYTF
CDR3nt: TGTGCCAGCAGCTTAGGACGTGAGGACTATGGCTACACCTTC

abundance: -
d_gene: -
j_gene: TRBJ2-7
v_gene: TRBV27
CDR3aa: CASSFRGEQYF
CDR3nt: TGTGCCAGCAGTTTTCGGGGCGAGCAGTACTTC

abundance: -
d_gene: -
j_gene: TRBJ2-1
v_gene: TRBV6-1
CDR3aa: CASRDRGGGNNEQFF
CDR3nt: TGTGCCAGCAGGGACCGAGGGGGGGGGAACAATGAGCAGTTCTTC

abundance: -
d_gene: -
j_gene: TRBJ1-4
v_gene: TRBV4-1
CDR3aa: CASSQGPKSRRDNEKLFF
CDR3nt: TGCGCCAGCAGCCAAGGTCCGAAGTCGCGCAGGGACAATGAAAAACTGTTTTTT

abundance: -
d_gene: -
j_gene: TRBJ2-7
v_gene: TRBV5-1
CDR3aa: CASSLAPQGDREQYF
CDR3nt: TGCGCCAGCAGCTTGGCCCCCCAAGGGGATCGCGAGCAGTACTTC

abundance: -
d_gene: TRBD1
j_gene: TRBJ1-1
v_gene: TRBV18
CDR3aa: CASSPQRGRKNTEAFF
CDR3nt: TGTGCCAGCTCACCCCAAAGGGGGCGAAAGAACACTGAAGCTTTCTTT

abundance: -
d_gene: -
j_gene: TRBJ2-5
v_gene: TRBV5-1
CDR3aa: CASSLGRETQYF
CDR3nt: TGCGCCAGCAGCTTGGGGAGGGAGACCCAGTACTTC

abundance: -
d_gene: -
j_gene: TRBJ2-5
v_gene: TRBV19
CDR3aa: CASSSGRGETQYF
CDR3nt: TGTGCCAGTAGCTCCGGGAGAGGTGAGACCCAGTACTTC

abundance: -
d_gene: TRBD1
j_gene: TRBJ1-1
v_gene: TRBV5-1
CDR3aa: CASSVQGEWTEAFF
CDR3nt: TGCGCCAGCAGCGTACAGGGGGAGTGGACTGAAGCTTTCTTT

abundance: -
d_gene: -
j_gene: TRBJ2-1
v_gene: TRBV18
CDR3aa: CASSRGQHRFF
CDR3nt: TGTGCCAGCTCACGCGGACAGCACAGGTTCTTC

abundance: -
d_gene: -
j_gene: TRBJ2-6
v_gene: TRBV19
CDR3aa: CASSIASSAGANVLTF
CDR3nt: TGTGCCAGTAGTATAGCATCGAGCGCTGGGGCCAACGTCCTGACTTTC

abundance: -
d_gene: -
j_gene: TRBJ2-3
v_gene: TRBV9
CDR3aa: CASSVGVSDTQYF
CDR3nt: TGTGCCAGCAGCGTAGGGGTATCAGATACGCAGTATTTT

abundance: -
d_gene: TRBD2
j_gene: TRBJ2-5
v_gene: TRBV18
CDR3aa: CASSPRGEAGNQETQYF
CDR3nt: TGTGCCAGCTCACCCCGGGGTGAAGCGGGGAACCAAGAGACCCAGTACTTC

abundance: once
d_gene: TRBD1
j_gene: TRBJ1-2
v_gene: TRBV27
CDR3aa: CASSSNRGTGDNYGYTF
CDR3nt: TGTGCCAGCAGTTCCAATAGGGGGACAGGGGATAACTATGGCTACACCTTC

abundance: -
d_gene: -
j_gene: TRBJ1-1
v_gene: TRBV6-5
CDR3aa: CASSYSTELLTEAFF
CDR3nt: TGTGCCAGCAGTTACTCGACAGAACTTCTTACTGAAGCTTTCTTT

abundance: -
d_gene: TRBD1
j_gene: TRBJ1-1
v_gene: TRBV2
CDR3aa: CASSFAGGARNTEAFF
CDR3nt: TGTGCCAGCAGTTTTGCAGGGGGCGCTCGGAACACTGAAGCTTTCTTT

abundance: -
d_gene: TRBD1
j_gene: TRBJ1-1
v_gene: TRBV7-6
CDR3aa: CASSLGARQGGAFF
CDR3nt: TGTGCCAGCAGCTTAGGAGCACGACAGGGGGGAGCTTTCTTT

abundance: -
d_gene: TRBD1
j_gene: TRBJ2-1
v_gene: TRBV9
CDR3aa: CASSVGDRGYNEQFF
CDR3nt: TGTGCCAGCAGCGTTGGGGACAGGGGTTACAATGAGCAGTTCTTC

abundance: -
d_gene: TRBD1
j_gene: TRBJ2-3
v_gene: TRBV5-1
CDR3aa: CASSRADRSGTDTQYF
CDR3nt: TGCGCCAGCAGCCGGGCGGACAGGTCCGGCACAGATACGCAGTATTTT

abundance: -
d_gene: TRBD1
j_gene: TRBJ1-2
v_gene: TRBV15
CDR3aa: CATSRRTGEVANYGYTF
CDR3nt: TGTGCCACCAGCAGGAGGACAGGGGAAGTAGCTAACTATGGCTACACCTTC

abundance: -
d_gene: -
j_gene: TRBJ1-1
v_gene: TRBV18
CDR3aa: CASSLSGENTEAFF
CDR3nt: TGTGCCAGCTCACTGTCTGGGGAGAACACTGAAGCTTTCTTT

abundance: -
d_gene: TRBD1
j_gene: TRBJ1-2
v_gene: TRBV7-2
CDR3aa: CASSQGGLGTYGYTF
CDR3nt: TGTGCCAGCAGCCAGGGGGGACTAGGAACCTATGGCTACACCTTC

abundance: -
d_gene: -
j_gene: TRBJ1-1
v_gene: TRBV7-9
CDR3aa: CASSLDLRRRAGQNTEAFF
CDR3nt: TGTGCCAGCAGCTTAGATCTCCGGAGGAGGGCCGGCCAGAACACTGAAGCTTTCTTT

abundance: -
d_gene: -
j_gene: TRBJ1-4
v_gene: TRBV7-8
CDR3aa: CASSVSVYEKLFF
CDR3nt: TGTGCCAGCAGCGTTTCAGTGTACGAAAAACTGTTTTTT

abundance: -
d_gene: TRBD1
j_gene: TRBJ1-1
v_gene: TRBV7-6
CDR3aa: CASSGQGMNTEAFF
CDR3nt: TGTGCCAGCAGCGGACAGGGAATGAACACTGAAGCTTTCTTT

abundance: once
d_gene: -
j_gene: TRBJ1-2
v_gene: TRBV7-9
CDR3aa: CASSLGGRGTWRRGYGYTF
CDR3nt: TGTGCCAGCAGCTTAGGAGGGAGGGGGACGTGGAGGAGAGGCTATGGCTACACCTTC

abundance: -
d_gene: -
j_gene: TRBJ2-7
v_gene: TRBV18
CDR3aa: CASSPGLKGPYEQYF
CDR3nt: TGTGCCAGCTCACCGGGCCTCAAGGGTCCCTACGAGCAGTACTTC

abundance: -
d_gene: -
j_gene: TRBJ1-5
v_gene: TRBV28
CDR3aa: CASSLWAAVFDGNQPQHF
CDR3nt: TGTGCCAGCAGTTTATGGGCAGCCGTTTTTGATGGCAATCAGCCCCAGCATTTT

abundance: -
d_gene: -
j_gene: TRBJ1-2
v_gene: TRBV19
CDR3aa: CASSVGSSLNYGYTF
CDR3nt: TGTGCCAGTAGTGTGGGTTCGAGCCTTAACTATGGCTACACCTTC

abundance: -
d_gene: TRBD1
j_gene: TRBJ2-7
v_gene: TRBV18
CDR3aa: CASSDRDRASYEQYF
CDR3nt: TGTGCCAGCTCAGACCGGGACAGGGCCTCCTACGAGCAGTACTTC